This TCR beta chain was recovered during a study of T-cell reconstitution after alpha-beta-depleted transplantation in children. Unique molecular identifiers tagged the TCRbeta library. A single record per CDR3 protein comes from TCRdb applying MiXCR to the PCR reads. The sample yields about 610,000 distinct CDR3 sequences, roughly 10% seen once. V was cut by 7 bases and J by 8 bases, with 23 bases left in between. The CDR3 runs to 15 residues. Germline V gives CDR1 SGHTA, CDR2 FQGNSA. This sequence joins TRBV7-2 and TRBJ1-2; D may be TRBD1 (5 bases). This material consisted of PBMCs from the stem cell graft donor, taken from the stem cell graft. This sequence originates from a human donor who donated a stem cell graft to a child with acute myeloid leukemia. The CDR3 here is CASTHRNRESGGYTF. In DNA form, the CDR3 reads TGTGCCAGCACCCACAGGAATCGGGAATCGGGGGGCTACACCTTC.